The clone carrying this TCR beta chain turned up a few times. The junction had 7 bases not matched to a gene; V was cut back by 3 bases and J by 4 bases. CDR1 and CDR2 from the germline V gene are SGDLS and YYNGEE. This CDR3 region has 15 residues. Sequencing used immunoSEQ multiplex PCR; TCRdb keeps in-frame clones, though not all of them. The sample yields under 200,000 clones, roughly 91% seen once. The sample comes from a study of control samples from healthy donors and cancer patients. The sequence came from a woman aged 30 to 39 in good health. Sequencing input: blood. This chain joins TRBV9 and TRBJ2-3; TRBD2 matches at 8 bases. The CDR3 DNA reads as TGTGCCAGCAGCGCAAGCGGGAGTCAGGCAGATACGCAGTATTTT. It translates to CASSASGSQADTQYF.